Listed below are T cell receptor beta chains from one sample, sequenced in a study of identical twins. TCRdb itself ran the 5' RACE reads through MiXCR, one entry per CDR3 protein. The repertoire has around 530,000 distinct CDR3 sequences, approximately 14% of them found once; the top ten carry nearly 0.45%. Another study also made use of these data, one on yellow fever vaccine responses in identical twins.

Sequencing used CD4+ T cells sorted from blood. These receptors were taken from a woman in her late teens or twenties in good health. Both conserved end residues are part of each CDR3.

14,TRBV12-3/TRBV12-4,TRBJ1-1,CASSAGQGRTEAFF
15,TRBV12-3/TRBV12-4,TRBJ1-6,CASSQLSRYNSPLHF
15,TRBV3-1,TRBJ2-5,CASSQNGGRRETQYF
17,TRBV20-1,TRBJ2-3,CCASKGWTGKDSDTQYF
14,TRBV7-3,TRBJ2-3,CASSSGLAEDTQYF
12,TRBV9,TRBJ1-2,CASSGQPGGYTF
17,TRBV3-1,TRBJ2-2,CASSQDRWGANTGELFF
15,TRBV6-1,TRBJ1-2,CASTLWTTLEYGYTF
12,TRBV29-1,TRBJ2-1,CSAQTSRQQQFF
16,TRBV5-1,TRBJ2-2,CASSLAFDSGTGELFF
15,TRBV9,TRBJ2-5,CASSVGGLAGETQYF
14,TRBV2,TRBJ2-3,CASKRPGDRDTQYF
15,TRBV5-1,TRBJ2-1,CASSLADTSYNEQFF
15,TRBV5-1,TRBJ2-4,CASSNQGVAKNIQYF
15,TRBV13,TRBJ2-7,CASSFGRGITREQYF
16,TRBV3-1,TRBJ2-3,CASSPGGLTSTDTQYF
13,TRBV9,TRBJ2-1,CASTRGPNNEQFF
11,TRBV12-3/TRBV12-4,TRBJ2-7,CASRPSYEQYF